The 24 T cell receptor beta chains below come from one sample, sequenced in a study of early T cells in non-severe SARS-CoV-2 infection (dated by TCRdb to the early 2020s). The method was 5' RACE. TCRdb lists the instrument as NextSeq 500. TCRdb reanalyzed the raw reads on its own, using fastp at Q25 for trimming and MiXCR for clone calling, and kept in-frame beta chains. Under each unique CDR3 protein, matching rows form one entry showing the most common genes and DNA. The sample table records tens of thousands of distinct CDR3 sequences; 5.3% of these occur just once. 30% of the sample rests with the top ten. The specimen was whole blood. These receptors came from an adult who was a healthcare worker with PCR-confirmed SARS-CoV-2 infection or an uninfected control (not recorded which).

This clonotype was counted at least ten times. The CDR3 sequence: CASSQVEAAGGHNEQFF. In DNA, the CDR3 is TGCGCCAGCAGCCAAGTAGAGGCAGCGGGGGGGCACAATGAGCAGTTCTTC. This chain uses TRBV4-3 with TRBJ2-1, with 10 bases lining up with TRBD2. Germline CDR1 reads LGHNA; CDR2 reads YSLEER. V lost 1 base and J lost 5; bases outside the gene matches: 8. The CDR3 runs to 17 residues.

This clonotype was seen repeatedly, ten times or more. The V and J genes are TRBV29-1 and TRBJ2-3; D is unclear. V shed 6 bases and J shed 4 bases, with 17 bases lying between them. This CDR3 has 14 amino acids. Germline lookup yields CDR1 SQVTM and CDR2 ANQGSEA. The CDR3 coding sequence is TGCAGCGTCGACGCCGGTTGGAATTCAGATACGCAGTATTTT. Its translation is CSVDAGWNSDTQYF.

This clonotype was recorded at least ten times. This rearrangement joins TRBV28 to TRBJ1-2; D unclear. V was cut by 11 bases and J by 5 bases, with 9 bases left in between. The CDR3 totals 10 residues. Germline V gene sequence: CDR1 MDHEN, CDR2 SYDVKM. The CDR3 DNA follows: TGTGCCTCTCGAAGGTATGGCTACACCTTC. Amino acid sequence: CASRRYGYTF.

This clonotype has just a few counts. The chain combines TRBV18 with TRBJ2-1, with 9 bases lining up with TRBD1. This CDR3 region has 15 residues. Germline V gives CDR1 KGHSH, CDR2 LQKENI. Unmatched junction bases numbered 8, after V lost 5 bases and J lost 6 bases. The CDR3 nucleotides are TGTGCCAGCTCAACCCGGGACAGGGCTATCAATGAGCAGTTCTTC. This encodes CASSTRDRAINEQFF.

This clonotype was seen ten or more times. The V and J genes are TRBV7-2 and TRBJ2-5, with 8 bases aligning to TRBD2. The J segment lost 4 bases and the V segment lost 2 bases, leaving 9 bases of the junction unmatched. The CDR3 is made up of 16 amino acids. From germline, CDR1 is SGHTA and CDR2 FQGNSA. The chain's CDR3 is CASSLLAGGVGETQYF. As DNA, the CDR3 is TGTGCCAGCAGCTTACTTGCCGGGGGGGTCGGAGAGACCCAGTACTTC.

This clonotype was detected many times. The chain uses TRBV20-1 and TRBJ1-1, with D possibly being TRBD1 (5 bases). This CDR3 is 13 amino acids long. Germline V lookup: CDR1 DFQATT, CDR2 SNEGSKA (reference sequence). Trimming removed 0 bases from V and 8 bases from J, with 13 bases in between. CDR3 protein: CSARDQGIGEAFF. CDR3 DNA: TGCAGTGCTAGAGATCAGGGTATCGGGGAAGCTTTCTTT.

This clonotype was recorded many times. The chain is built from TRBV7-3 and TRBJ2-1, with D perhaps TRBD1 (6 bases). The CDR3 extends over 14 amino acids. V lost 3 bases and J 1 base, leaving 7 bases between the germline ends. The germline gives CDR1 SGHTA, CDR2 FQGTGA. This CDR3 reads CASSFRGSYNEQFF. In nucleotides, the CDR3 is TGTGCCAGCAGCTTCAGGGGATCCTACAATGAGCAGTTCTTC.

This clonotype was seen ten or more times. The genes are TRBV5-5 and TRBJ2-7; D possibly uses TRBD1 or TRBD2 (5 bases each). With 3 bases removed from V and 2 bases from J, the gap between germline ends came to 18 bases. The CDR3 loop spans 16 amino acids. Germline V gene data show CDR1 as SGHKS and CDR2 as YYEKEE (reference sequence). This chain's CDR3 is CASSSEPGTATYEQYF. Written as DNA, the CDR3 is TGTGCCAGCAGCTCCGAACCCGGGACCGCCACCTACGAGCAGTACTTC.

This clonotype was seen more than once but under ten times. The rearrangement joins TRBV7-9 to TRBJ1-1; D may be TRBD1 (5 bases). The germline V gene has CDR1 SEHNR and CDR2 FQNEAQ (reference sequence). The CDR3 length is 15 residues. Trimming shortened V by 5 bases and J by 1 base, and 14 bases separated the two germline ends. CDR3 sequence reads: CASSQGPQTNTEAFF. In DNA form, the CDR3 reads TGTGCCAGCAGCCAGGGACCTCAGACGAACACTGAAGCTTTCTTT.

This clonotype showed up many times. The rearrangement links TRBV3-1 to TRBJ2-7; D unresolved. Trimming took off 0 bases at V and 2 bases at J, with 8 bases between the two ends. Looked up from germline, CDR1 is LGHDT and CDR2 is YNNKEL (reference sequence). The CDR3 sequence is 14 residues long. The CDR3 DNA reads as TGTGCCAGCAGCCAAGATCACCGAACCTACGAGCAGTACTTC. This gives the protein CASSQDHRTYEQYF.

This clonotype has a count of ten or more. The chain has TRBV19 and TRBJ2-5, with D possibly being TRBD2 (6 bases). This CDR3 is 15 amino acids long. Germline CDR1 is LNHDA and CDR2 is SQIVND (reference sequence). Deletions cut 3 bases from V and 2 bases from J, with 13 bases between. The CDR3 loop reads CASSIGNLAQETQYF. The CDR3 DNA follows: TGTGCCAGTAGTATCGGTAATCTAGCGCAAGAGACCCAGTACTTC.

The sample holds many counts of this clonotype. The chain employs TRBV19 and TRBJ2-7; D tentatively reads TRBD1 or TRBD2 (5 bases each). This CDR3 is built from 15 residues. CDR1 is LNHDA and CDR2 is SQIVND in the germline V gene (reference sequence). Trimming removed 3 bases at V and 5 bases at J, with 17 bases between. The CDR3 DNA reads TGTGCCAGTAGTATGGGGCAGGGAGATCGGGACGAGCAGTACTTC. Translated, it gives CASSMGQGDRDEQYF.

This clonotype was recorded at least ten times. V is TRBV28 and J is TRBJ2-7; D uncertain. This CDR3 is built from 13 residues. Trimming removed 5 bases at V and 1 base at J, with 9 bases between. The germline CDR1 and CDR2 sequences are MDHEN and SYDVKM. CDR3 in DNA: TGTGCCAGCAGTCCGGGTCCTTCCTACGAGCAGTACTTC. It encodes CASSPGPSYEQYF.

This clonotype was observed at least ten times. J is TRBJ1-3 and V is TRBV7-9; D remains ambiguous. The CDR3 runs to 16 residues. CDR1 and CDR2 from the germline V gene are SEHNR and FQNEAQ (reference sequence). The germline V and J ends were trimmed by 4 bases and 0 bases, with 13 bases remaining between them. DNA for the CDR3: TGTGCCAGCAGCTCAAAGGGTAGGATCTCTGGAAACACCATATATTTT. Its protein product is CASSSKGRISGNTIYF.

As to this clonotype: A much larger clone lies a single base off, so this may be a read error. The chain uses TRBV6-5 and TRBJ1-1, with D tentatively TRBD1 (6 bases). The germline V gene has CDR1 MNHEY and CDR2 SVGAGI. Trimming shortened V by 2 bases and J by 5 bases, and 12 bases separated the two germline ends. CDR3 length: 14 residues. CDR3 sequence reads: CASSYDWGLTEAFF. Written as DNA, the CDR3 is TGTGCCAGCAGTTACGACTGGGGGCTAACTGAAGCTTTCTTT.

This clonotype is deemed medium-sized. This chain links TRBV7-2 with TRBJ1-2; D uncertain. Germline loops: CDR1 SGHTA, CDR2 FQGNSA. This CDR3 spans 13 amino acids. V lost 5 bases to trimming and J lost 2 bases, with 9 bases between them. CDR3 DNA sequence: TGTGCCAGCAGCCCTACAACCAACTATGGCTACACCTTC. Protein: CASSPTTNYGYTF. Looking up the rest from reference TRBV7-2 and TRBJ1-2 gives the full variable domain: GAGVSQSPSNKVTEKGKDVELRCDPISGHTALYWYRQSLGQGLEFLIYFQGNSAPDKSGLPSDRFSAERTGGSVSTLTIQRTQQEDSAVYLCASSPTTNYGYTFGSGTRLTVV.

By frequency in the sample, this clonotype is medium-sized. The J gene is TRBJ2-4, the V gene TRBV7-2; D is undetermined. The germline V gene has CDR1 SGHTA and CDR2 FQGNSA. The CDR3 consists of 15 residues. The V end lost 1 base, the J end lost 5 bases, and 12 bases lay between the germline ends. CDR3 sequence: CASSLGSRPENIQYF. CDR3 bases: TGTGCCAGCAGCTTAGGCAGCCGCCCCGAAAACATTCAGTACTTC.

CDR3 sequence: CASRDRGGETQYF. CDR3 DNA: TGTGCCAGCCGGGACAGGGGGGGAGAGACCCAGTACTTC. The chain employs TRBV11-2 and TRBJ2-5, with 11 positions matching TRBD1. The germline gives CDR1 SGHAT, CDR2 FQNNGV. V was pared by 8 bases and J by 4 bases, with 3 bases of the junction left unmatched. The CDR3 is made up of 13 amino acids.

This clonotype was seen ten or more times. The chain combines TRBV30 with TRBJ1-1; D call uncertain. This CDR3 has 16 residues. With 2 bases removed from V and 5 bases from J, the gap between germline ends came to 21 bases. Germline V gives CDR1 GTSNPN, CDR2 SVGIG (reference sequence). The CDR3 is CAWSPLGGKGGTEAFF. The DNA of the CDR3 is TGTGCCTGGAGTCCCCTGGGCGGGAAGGGAGGGACTGAAGCTTTCTTT.

The chain joins TRBV28 to TRBJ2-7; D could derive from TRBD1 or TRBD2 (5 bases each). Germline loops: CDR1 MDHEN, CDR2 SYDVKM. This CDR3 has 14 amino acids. Trimming left V 6 bases short and J 4 bases short, with 16 bases between. CDR3 DNA sequence: TGTGCCAGCAGCTGGATGGGACCGGGATACGAGCAGTACTTC. It encodes CASSWMGPGYEQYF.

This clonotype was counted between two and nine times. The V gene is TRBV12-5, the J gene TRBJ1-5, with D tentatively TRBD1 (5 bases). With 0 bases removed from V and 3 bases from J, the gap between germline ends came to 21 bases. CDR3 length equals 19 residues. The V gene's germline CDR1 is LGHNT and CDR2 FRNRAP. The CDR3 nucleotides are TGTGCTAGTGGTTTGGTGGGGTCGACAGAAACCACAACCAATCAGCCCCAGCATTTT. Translating gives CASGLVGSTETTTNQPQHF.

In this sample, this clonotype turned up many times. The chain uses TRBV4-2 and TRBJ2-5; TRBD2 matches 9 bases. The CDR3 sequence is 16 residues long. The germline V gene has CDR1 LGHNA and CDR2 YNFKEQ. Trimming took 1 base from V and 5 from J; bases not matched to a gene: 8. The CDR3 DNA is TGTGCCAGCAGCCAAGGAAATAGCGGGGGAGAGGAGACCCAGTACTTC. Residues: CASSQGNSGGEETQYF.

This clonotype was recorded at least ten times. The chain carries TRBV19 and TRBJ1-1; 8 bases line up with TRBD1. Trimming took 5 bases from V and 2 from J; bases not matched to a gene: 7. Germline V gene sequence: CDR1 LNHDA, CDR2 SQIVND (reference sequence). This CDR3 contains 15 residues. The CDR3: CASSRMTGANTEAFF. The CDR3 DNA sequence: TGTGCCAGTAGTCGAATGACAGGGGCCAACACTGAAGCTTTCTTT.

This clonotype was picked up many times. The rearrangement links TRBV11-1 to TRBJ1-2; tentatively, D is TRBD1 (6 bases). The CDR3 runs to 13 residues. Trimming took off 5 bases at V and 3 bases at J, with 10 bases between the two ends. Germline V gives CDR1 SGHAT, CDR2 FQDESV (reference sequence). Here the CDR3 reads CASSLRQDYGYTF. CDR3 nucleotides: TGTGCCAGCAGCCTCAGACAGGACTATGGCTACACCTTC.